This TCR beta chain was sequenced in a study of regulatory T cells in long-lasting Graves disease. The time point is: newly diagnosed GD, antithyroid drugs for less than 3 months. Extracted RNA from PBMCs served as the source of the TCR library. Combining iRepertoire HTBI primers with Arm-PCR of CDR3 regions, the authors built TCR beta libraries. TCRdb re-derived calls from the multiplex PCR reads in MiXCR, one entry per CDR3 protein. The sample has 540,000 or so distinct CDR3 sequences; roughly 14% are singletons. Germline values: CDR1 MDHEN, CDR2 SYDVKM. V lost 5 bases and J lost 5, with 12 bases in between. CDR3 length: 13 amino acids. This clonotype was counted at least ten times. In addition, the sample was reused for a study of T cells in Graves' hyperthyroidism and ophthalmopathy.

Sequenced material: peripheral blood mononuclear cells (PBMCs), taken at new diagnosis, from a patient treated with antithyroid drugs. This sequence originates from a man between 25 and 39 years old with Graves disease. The V gene is TRBV28, the J gene TRBJ2-5; D possibly corresponds to TRBD1 (6 bases). The CDR3 DNA reads TGTGCCAGCAGTCCCACAGGGTTGGAGACCCAGTACTTC. It codes for CASSPTGLETQYF. The full variable domain, in which reference TRBV28 and TRBJ2-5 provide the parts outside the CDR3, is DVKVTQSSRYLVKRTGEKVFLECVQDMDHENMFWYRQDPGLGLRLIYFSYDVKMKEKGDIPEGYSVSREKKERFSLILESASTNQTSMYLCASSPTGLETQYFGPGTRLLVL.